This T cell receptor beta chain was identified during a study of T cells after yellow fever vaccination. J was trimmed by 5 bases and V by 7 bases; bases with no gene match: 7. The CDR3 spans 14 residues. Per the germline V gene, CDR1 is SNHLY and CDR2 is FYNNEI. This clonotype was detected ten times or more. From the 5' RACE reads, TCRdb called clonotypes with MiXCR, one entry per CDR3 protein. The table lists tens of thousands of distinct CDR3 sequences, over 9.5% of them singletons, with roughly an eighth in the top ten. The origin of this receptor is a man aged 18 to 29 who received the YFV17D yellow fever vaccine. This specimen consisted of PBMCs, either bulk or a sorted T-cell subset (CD4+, CD8+, memory, or dextramer-sorted; not recorded which), obtained roughly 14 days after the first yellow fever vaccination. The chain combines TRBV2 with TRBJ1-1; 10 bases are shared with TRBD1. The CDR3, as DNA: TGTGCCAGCACCTCCGGGACAGGGGTAACTGAAGCTTTCTTT. It codes for CASTSGTGVTEAFF.